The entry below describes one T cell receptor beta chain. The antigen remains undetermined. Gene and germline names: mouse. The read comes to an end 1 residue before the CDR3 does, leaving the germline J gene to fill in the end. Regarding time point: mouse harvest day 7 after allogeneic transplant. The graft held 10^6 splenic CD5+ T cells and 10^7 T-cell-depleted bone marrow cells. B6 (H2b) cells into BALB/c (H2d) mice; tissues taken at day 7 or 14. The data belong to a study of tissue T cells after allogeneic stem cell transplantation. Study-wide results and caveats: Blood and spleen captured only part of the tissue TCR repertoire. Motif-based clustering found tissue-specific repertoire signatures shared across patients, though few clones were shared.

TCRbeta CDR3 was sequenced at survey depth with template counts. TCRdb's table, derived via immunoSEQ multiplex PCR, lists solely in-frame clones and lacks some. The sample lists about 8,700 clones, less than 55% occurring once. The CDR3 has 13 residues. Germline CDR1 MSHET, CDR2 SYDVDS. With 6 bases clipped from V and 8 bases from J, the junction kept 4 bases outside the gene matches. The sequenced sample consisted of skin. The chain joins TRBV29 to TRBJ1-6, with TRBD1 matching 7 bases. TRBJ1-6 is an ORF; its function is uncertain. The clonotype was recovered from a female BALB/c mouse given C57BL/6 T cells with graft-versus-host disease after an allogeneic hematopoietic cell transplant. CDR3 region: CASRPGTDSPLYF. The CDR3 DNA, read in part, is TGTGCTAGCAGACCCGGGACAGATTCGCCCCTCTAC.